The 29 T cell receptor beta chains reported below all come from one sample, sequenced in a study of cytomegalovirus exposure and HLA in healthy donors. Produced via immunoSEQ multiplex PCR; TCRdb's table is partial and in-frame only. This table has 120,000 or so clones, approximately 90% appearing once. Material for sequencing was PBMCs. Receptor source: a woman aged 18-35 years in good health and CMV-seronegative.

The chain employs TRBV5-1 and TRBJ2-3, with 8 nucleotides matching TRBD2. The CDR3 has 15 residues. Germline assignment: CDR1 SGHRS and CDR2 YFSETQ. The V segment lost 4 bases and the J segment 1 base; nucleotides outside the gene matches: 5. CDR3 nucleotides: TGCGCCAGCAGCAGTATAGCGGGACGCACAGATACGCAGTATTTT. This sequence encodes CASSSIAGRTDTQYF.

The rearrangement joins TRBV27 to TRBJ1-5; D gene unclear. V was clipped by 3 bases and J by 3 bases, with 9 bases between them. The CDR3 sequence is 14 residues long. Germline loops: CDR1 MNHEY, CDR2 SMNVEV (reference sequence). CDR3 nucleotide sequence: TGTGCCAGCAGTTTCTCGGTTAACAATCAGCCCCAGCATTTT. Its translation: CASSFSVNNQPQHF.

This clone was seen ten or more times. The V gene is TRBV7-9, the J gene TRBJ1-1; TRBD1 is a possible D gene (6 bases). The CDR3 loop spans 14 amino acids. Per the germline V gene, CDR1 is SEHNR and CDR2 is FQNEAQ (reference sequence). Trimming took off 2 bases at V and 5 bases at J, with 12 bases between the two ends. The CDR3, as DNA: TGTGCCAGCAGCTTAACGGGACAAGGAACTGAAGCTTTCTTT. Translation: CASSLTGQGTEAFF.

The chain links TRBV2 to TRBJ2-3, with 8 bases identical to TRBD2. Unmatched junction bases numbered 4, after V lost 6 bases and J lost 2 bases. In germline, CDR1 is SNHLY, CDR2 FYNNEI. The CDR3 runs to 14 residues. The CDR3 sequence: CASRRTSNTDTQYF. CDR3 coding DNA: TGTGCCAGCAGGCGGACTAGCAACACAGATACGCAGTATTTT.

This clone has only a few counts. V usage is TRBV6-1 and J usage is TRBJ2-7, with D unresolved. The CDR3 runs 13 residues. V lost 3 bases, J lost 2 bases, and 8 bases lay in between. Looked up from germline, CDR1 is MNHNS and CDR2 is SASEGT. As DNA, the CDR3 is TGTGCCAGCAGTGACACTCCTCCCTACGAGCAGTACTTC. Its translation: CASSDTPPYEQYF.

The CDR3, as DNA: TGTGCCTGGAGTGCGGGGGGGGGCCAAGAGACCCAGTACTTC. Protein: CAWSAGGGQETQYF. V and J are TRBV30 and TRBJ2-5; the match to TRBD2 covers 8 bases. This CDR3 is 14 amino acids long. The V and J ends lost 1 base and 1 base, in that order; junction bases with no gene match: 2. Germline CDR1 reads GTSNPN; CDR2 reads SVGIG (reference sequence).

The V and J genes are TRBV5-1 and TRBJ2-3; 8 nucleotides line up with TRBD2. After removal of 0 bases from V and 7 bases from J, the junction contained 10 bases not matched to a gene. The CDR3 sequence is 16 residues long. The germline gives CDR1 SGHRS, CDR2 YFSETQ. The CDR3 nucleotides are TGCGCCAGCAGCTTGGAGGTCGGGACTAGTACGCATACGCAGTATTTT. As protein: CASSLEVGTSTHTQYF.

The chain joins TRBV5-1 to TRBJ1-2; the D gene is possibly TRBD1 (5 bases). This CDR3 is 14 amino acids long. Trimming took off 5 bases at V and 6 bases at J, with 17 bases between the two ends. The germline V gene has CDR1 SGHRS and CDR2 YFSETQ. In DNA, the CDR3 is TGCGCCAGCAGGAATCAGGGTGAAGGCGATGGCTACACCTTC. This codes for CASRNQGEGDGYTF. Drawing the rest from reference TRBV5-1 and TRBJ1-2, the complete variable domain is KAGVTQTPRYLIKTRGQQVTLSCSPISGHRSVSWYQQTPGQGLQFLFEYFSETQRNKGNFPGRFSGRQFSNSRSEMNVSTLELGDSALYLCASRNQGEGDGYTFGSGTRLTVV.

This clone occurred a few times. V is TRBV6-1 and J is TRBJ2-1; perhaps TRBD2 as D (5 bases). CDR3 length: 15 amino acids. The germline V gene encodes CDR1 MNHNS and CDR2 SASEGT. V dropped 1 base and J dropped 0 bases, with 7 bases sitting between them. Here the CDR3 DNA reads TGTGCCAGCAGTGAAGAAGGGAGCTCCTACAATGAGCAGTTCTTC. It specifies CASSEEGSSYNEQFF.

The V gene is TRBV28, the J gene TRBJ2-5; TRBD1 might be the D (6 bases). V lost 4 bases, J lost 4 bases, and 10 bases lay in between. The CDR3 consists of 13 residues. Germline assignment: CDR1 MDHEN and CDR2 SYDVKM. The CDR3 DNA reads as TGTGCCAGCAGTTCCGGACAGCTAGAGACCCAGTACTTC. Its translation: CASSSGQLETQYF.

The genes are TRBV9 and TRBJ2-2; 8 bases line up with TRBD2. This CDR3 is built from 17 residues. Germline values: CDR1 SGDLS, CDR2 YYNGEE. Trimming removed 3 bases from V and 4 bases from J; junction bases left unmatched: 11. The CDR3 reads CASSAGGAGGGTGELFF. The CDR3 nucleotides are TGTGCCAGCAGCGCCGGGGGGGCGGGAGGTGGCACCGGGGAGCTGTTTTTT.

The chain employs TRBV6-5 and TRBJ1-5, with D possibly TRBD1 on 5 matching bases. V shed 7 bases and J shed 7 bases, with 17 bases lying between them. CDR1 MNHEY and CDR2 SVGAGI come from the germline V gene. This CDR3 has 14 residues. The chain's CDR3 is CASTTRAGGQPQHF. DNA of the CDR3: TGTGCCAGCACCACCCGGGCTGGGGGGCAGCCCCAGCATTTT.

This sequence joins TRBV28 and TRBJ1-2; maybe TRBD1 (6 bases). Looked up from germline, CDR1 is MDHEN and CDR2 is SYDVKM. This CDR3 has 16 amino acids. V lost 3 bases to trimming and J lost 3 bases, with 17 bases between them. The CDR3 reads CASSFLLGGDYYGYTF. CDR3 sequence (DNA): TGTGCCAGCAGTTTCCTTCTAGGGGGGGACTACTATGGCTACACCTTC.

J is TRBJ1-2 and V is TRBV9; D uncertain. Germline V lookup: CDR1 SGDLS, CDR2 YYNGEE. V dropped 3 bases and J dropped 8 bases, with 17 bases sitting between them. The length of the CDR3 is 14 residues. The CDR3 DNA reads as TGTGCCAGCAGCGGGGTTTCTCGTAGAGGAGGCTACACCTTC. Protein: CASSGVSRRGGYTF.

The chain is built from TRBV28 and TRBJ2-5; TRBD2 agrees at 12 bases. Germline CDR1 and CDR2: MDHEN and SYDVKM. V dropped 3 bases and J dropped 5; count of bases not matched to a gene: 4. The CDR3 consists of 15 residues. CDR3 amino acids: CASSFASGREETQYF. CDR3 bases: TGTGCCAGCAGTTTCGCTAGCGGGAGGGAGGAGACCCAGTACTTC.

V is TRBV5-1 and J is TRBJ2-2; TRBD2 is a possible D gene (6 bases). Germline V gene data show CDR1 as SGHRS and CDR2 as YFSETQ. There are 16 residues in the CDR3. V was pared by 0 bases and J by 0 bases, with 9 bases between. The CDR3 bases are TGCGCCAGCAGCTTGGCCGGGGGACCGAACACCGGGGAGCTGTTTTTT. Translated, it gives CASSLAGGPNTGELFF.

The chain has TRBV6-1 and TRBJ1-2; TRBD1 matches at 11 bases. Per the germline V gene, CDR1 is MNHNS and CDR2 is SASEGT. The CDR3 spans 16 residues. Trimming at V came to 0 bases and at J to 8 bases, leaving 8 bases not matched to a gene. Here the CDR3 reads CASSEAHGQGARGYTF. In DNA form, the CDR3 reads TGTGCCAGCAGTGAAGCGCACGGACAGGGGGCGCGCGGCTACACCTTC.

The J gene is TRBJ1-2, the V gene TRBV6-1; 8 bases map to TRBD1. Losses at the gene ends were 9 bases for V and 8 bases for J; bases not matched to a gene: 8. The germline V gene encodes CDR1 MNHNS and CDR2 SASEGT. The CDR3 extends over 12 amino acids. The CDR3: CASSDRVDGYTF. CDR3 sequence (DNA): TGTGCCAGTTCGGACAGGGTGGACGGCTACACCTTC.

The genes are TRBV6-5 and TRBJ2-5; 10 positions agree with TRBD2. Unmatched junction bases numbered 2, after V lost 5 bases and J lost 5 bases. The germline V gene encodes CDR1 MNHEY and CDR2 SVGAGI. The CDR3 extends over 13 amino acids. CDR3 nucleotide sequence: TGTGCCAGCAGTCTAGCGGGGGTGGAGACCCAGTACTTC. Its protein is CASSLAGVETQYF.

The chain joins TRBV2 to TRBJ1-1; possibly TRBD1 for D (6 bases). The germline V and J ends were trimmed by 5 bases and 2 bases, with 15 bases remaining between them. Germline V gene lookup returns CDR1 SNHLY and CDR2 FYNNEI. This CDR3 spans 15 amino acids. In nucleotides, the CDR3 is TGTGCCAGCAGTAGTCTCCAGGGGTCCAACACTGAAGCTTTCTTT. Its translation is CASSSLQGSNTEAFF.

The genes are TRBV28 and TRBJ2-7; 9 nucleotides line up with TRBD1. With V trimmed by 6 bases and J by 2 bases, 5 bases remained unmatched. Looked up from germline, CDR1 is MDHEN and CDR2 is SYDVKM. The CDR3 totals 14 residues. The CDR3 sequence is CASSGTGTAYEQYF. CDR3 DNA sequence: TGTGCCAGCAGCGGGACAGGGACAGCCTACGAGCAGTACTTC. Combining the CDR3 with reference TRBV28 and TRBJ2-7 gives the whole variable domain DVKVTQSSRYLVKRTGEKVFLECVQDMDHENMFWYRQDPGLGLRLIYFSYDVKMKEKGDIPEGYSVSREKKERFSLILESASTNQTSMYLCASSGTGTAYEQYFGPGTRLTVT.

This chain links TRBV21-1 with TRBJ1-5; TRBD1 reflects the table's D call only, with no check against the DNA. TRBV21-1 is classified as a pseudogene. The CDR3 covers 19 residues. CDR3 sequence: CASSKAGTVGRESNQPQHF. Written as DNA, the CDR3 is TGTGCCAGCAGCAAAGCCGGGACAGTCGGGCGGGAAAGCAATCAGCCCCAGCATTTT.

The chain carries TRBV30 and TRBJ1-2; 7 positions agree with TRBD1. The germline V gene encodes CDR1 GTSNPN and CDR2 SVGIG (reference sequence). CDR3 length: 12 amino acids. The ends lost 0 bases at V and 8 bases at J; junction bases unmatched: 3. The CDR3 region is CAWSVQGFGYTF. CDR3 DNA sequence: TGTGCCTGGAGTGTACAGGGGTTCGGCTACACCTTC.

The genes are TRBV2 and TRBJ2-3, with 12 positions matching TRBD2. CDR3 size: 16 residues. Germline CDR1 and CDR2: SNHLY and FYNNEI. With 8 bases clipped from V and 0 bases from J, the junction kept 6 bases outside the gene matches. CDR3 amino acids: CASSASGGASTDTQYF. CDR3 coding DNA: TGTGCCAGCTCGGCTAGCGGGGGGGCTAGCACAGATACGCAGTATTTT.

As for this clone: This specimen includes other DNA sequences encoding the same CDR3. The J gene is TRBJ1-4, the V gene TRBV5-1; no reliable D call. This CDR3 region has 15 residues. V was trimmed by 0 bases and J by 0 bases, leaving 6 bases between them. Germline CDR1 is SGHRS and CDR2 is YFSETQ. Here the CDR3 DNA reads TGCGCCAGCAGCTTGGGGGCTGCAACTAATGAAAAACTGTTTTTT. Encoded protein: CASSLGAATNEKLFF.

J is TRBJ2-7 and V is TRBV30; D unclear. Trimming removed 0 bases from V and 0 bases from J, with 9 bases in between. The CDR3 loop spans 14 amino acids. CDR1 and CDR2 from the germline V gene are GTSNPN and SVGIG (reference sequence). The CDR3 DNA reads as TGTGCCTGGAGTGTTTATATCAGCTCCTACGAGCAGTACTTC. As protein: CAWSVYISSYEQYF.

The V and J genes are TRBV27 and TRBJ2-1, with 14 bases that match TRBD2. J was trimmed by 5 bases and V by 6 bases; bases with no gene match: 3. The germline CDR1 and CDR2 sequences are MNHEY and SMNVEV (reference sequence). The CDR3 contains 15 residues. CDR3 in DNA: TGTGCCAGCAGGCCGGGACTAGCGGGGGACAATGAGCAGTTCTTC. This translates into CASRPGLAGDNEQFF.

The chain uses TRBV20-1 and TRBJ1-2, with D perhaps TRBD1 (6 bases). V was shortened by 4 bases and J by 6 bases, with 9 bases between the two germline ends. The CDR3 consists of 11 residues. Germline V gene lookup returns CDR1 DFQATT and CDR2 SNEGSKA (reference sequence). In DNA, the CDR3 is TGCAGTGCTAACAGGGTGGATGGCTACACCTTC. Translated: CSANRVDGYTF.

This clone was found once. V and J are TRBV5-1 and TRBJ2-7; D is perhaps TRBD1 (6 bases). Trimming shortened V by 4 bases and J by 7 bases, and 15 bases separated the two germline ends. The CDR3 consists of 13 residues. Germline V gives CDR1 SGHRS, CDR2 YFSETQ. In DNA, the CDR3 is TGCGCCAGCAGCGACTACCCCGGGACAGAGCAGTACTTC. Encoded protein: CASSDYPGTEQYF.